Each of the 19 T cell receptor beta chains below was sequenced from the same sample in a study of T cells after yellow fever vaccination. TCRdb reprocessed the 5' RACE reads via MiXCR and lists one record per CDR3 protein. The data show 230,000 or so distinct CDR3 sequences, about 3.7% seen once. Sequences were derived from PBMCs, sampled 15 days after the yellow fever booster vaccination. These receptors all come from a young man who received the YFV17D yellow fever vaccine.

This clonotype appeared many times. The chain links TRBV27 to TRBJ2-1; TRBD1 agrees at 9 bases. Trimming cost V 6 bases and J 4 bases; bases outside gene matches: 10. Germline V lookup: CDR1 MNHEY, CDR2 SMNVEV (reference sequence). The CDR3 has 16 residues. CDR3 DNA: TGTGCCAGCAGCCGCTGGGGGACAGGGAGTTACAATGAGCAGTTCTTC. Its protein product is CASSRWGTGSYNEQFF.

At least ten counts were recorded for this clonotype. The chain links TRBV4-3 to TRBJ2-5; possibly TRBD2 for D (7 bases). The CDR3 loop spans 14 amino acids. Germline CDR1 and CDR2: LGHNA and YSLEER. V shed 0 bases and J shed 6 bases, with 11 bases lying between them. This chain's CDR3 is CASSQDGRGQTQYF. The CDR3, as DNA: TGCGCCAGCAGCCAAGATGGGCGGGGGCAGACCCAGTACTTC.

This clonotype was found many times. This chain uses TRBV19 with TRBJ1-5; D gene uncertain. Trimming left V 4 bases short and J 6 bases short, with 10 bases between. This CDR3 is 13 amino acids long. Looked up from germline, CDR1 is LNHDA and CDR2 is SQIVND (reference sequence). CDR3 DNA sequence: TGTGCCAGTAGTACACAAGTTGGTCAGCCCCAGCATTTT. Translated, it gives CASSTQVGQPQHF.

This clonotype was observed at least ten times. V is TRBV4-3 and J is TRBJ2-6; D possibly corresponds to TRBD1 (5 bases). This CDR3 is built from 17 residues. The germline gives CDR1 LGHNA, CDR2 YSLEER. The V gene lost 1 base and the J gene lost 1 base, with 11 bases spanning the gap. The CDR3 DNA follows: TGCGCCAGCAGCCAAGCCGCCAGGGCGTCTGGGGCCAACGTCCTGACTTTC. It is translated as CASSQAARASGANVLTF.

The rearrangement links TRBV29-1 to TRBJ1-1, with TRBD1 matching over 7 bases. Germline trimming cut 4 bases from V and 3 bases from J; bases unmatched to any gene: 5. The CDR3 is 13 amino acids. Germline V CDR1 and CDR2: SQVTM, ANQGSEA. As DNA, the CDR3 is TGCAGCGTTGCTGGACAGGCGGACACTGAAGCTTTCTTT. This translates into CSVAGQADTEAFF.

Regarding this clonotype: A read error is possible here, since a much larger clone lies one base away. The rearrangement links TRBV20-1 to TRBJ1-4, with 7 positions matching TRBD1. After removal of 5 bases from V and 3 bases from J, the junction contained 12 bases not matched to a gene. The CDR3 extends over 16 amino acids. The V gene's germline CDR1 is DFQATT and CDR2 SNEGSKA (reference sequence). CDR3 DNA sequence: TGCAGTGCTGGGGACAGTAACCTGGCATCTAATGAAAAACTGTTTTTT. Amino acid sequence: CSAGDSNLASNEKLFF.

This clonotype has at least ten counts. This sequence joins TRBV7-2 and TRBJ2-1; D not resolved. Germline V gene data show CDR1 as SGHTA and CDR2 as FQGNSA. The V and J ends lost 1 base and 8 bases respectively, with 18 bases between them. The CDR3 covers 16 residues. The chain's CDR3 is CASSLGLVHRADEQFF. The DNA of the CDR3 is TGTGCCAGCAGCTTAGGTCTGGTCCATCGGGCCGATGAGCAGTTCTTC.

This clonotype has a count of ten or more. J is TRBJ1-3 and V is TRBV15; no firm D call. This CDR3 region has 15 residues. V lost 1 base, J lost 2 bases, and 9 bases lay in between. Germline V lookup: CDR1 LNHNV, CDR2 YYDKDF (reference sequence). The CDR3 spells CATSRAAAAGNTIYF. CDR3 in DNA: TGTGCCACCAGCAGAGCCGCGGCAGCTGGAAACACCATATATTTT.

This clonotype has at least ten counts. The chain links TRBV6-5 to TRBJ2-7; weak D call: TRBD1 (6 bases). Germline values: CDR1 MNHEY, CDR2 SVGAGI. V was cut by 3 bases and J by 6 bases, with 9 bases left in between. This CDR3 spans 12 amino acids. CDR3 DNA sequence: TGTGCCAGCAGTTATTCAGGGGTCGAGCAGTACTTC. This gives the protein CASSYSGVEQYF.

V usage is TRBV13 and J usage is TRBJ2-7, with 7 bases fitting TRBD1. This CDR3 contains 13 residues. J was trimmed by 6 bases and V by 5 bases; bases with no gene match: 7. In germline, CDR1 is PRHDT, CDR2 FYEKMQ (reference sequence). The CDR3 sequence is CASSPRQGFEQYV. The CDR3 DNA follows: TGTGCCAGCAGCCCTCGACAGGGATTCGAGCAGTACGTC.

In its sample, this clonotype was seen many times. The chain employs TRBV27 and TRBJ2-1; D gene uncertain. Germline loops: CDR1 MNHEY, CDR2 SMNVEV (reference sequence). The V and J ends lost 0 bases and 2 bases respectively, with 8 bases between them. This CDR3 has 15 amino acids. CDR3 in amino acids: CASSLSQGTYNEQFF. The CDR3 coding sequence is TGTGCCAGCAGTTTATCGCAAGGAACCTACAATGAGCAGTTCTTC.

This clonotype was recorded many times. This rearrangement joins TRBV3-1 to TRBJ2-1; D not resolved. CDR1 is LGHDT, CDR2 YNNKEL, per germline (reference sequence). V was shortened by 4 bases and J by 10 bases, with 17 bases between the two germline ends. The CDR3 has 14 residues. The CDR3 DNA is TGTGCCAGCAGCCTCTTCGCTCTGCCTCTGGAGCAGTTCTTC. This sequence encodes CASSLFALPLEQFF.

The chain carries TRBV7-2 and TRBJ2-1, with a tentative D call TRBD2 (6 bases). The germline V gene encodes CDR1 SGHTA and CDR2 FQGNSA. Deletions cut 4 bases from V and 6 bases from J, with 10 bases between. The CDR3 is 13 residues long. The CDR3: CASSSTRLNEQFF. Written as DNA, the CDR3 is TGTGCCAGCAGCTCGACTAGACTCAATGAGCAGTTCTTC.

This clonotype was seen ten or more times. In nucleotides, the CDR3 is TGTGCCAGCACCGAGCGGGACGGGAGATCTCAAGAGACCCAGTACTTC. Protein sequence: CASTERDGRSQETQYF. The V gene is TRBV12-3 or TRBV12-4, the J gene TRBJ2-5; 7 bases fit TRBD2. This CDR3 spans 16 amino acids. Trimming at V came to 7 bases and at J to 2 bases, leaving 13 bases not matched to a gene.

This clonotype was seen repeatedly, ten times or more. The chain carries TRBV15 and TRBJ1-4, with TRBD1 as a possible D gene (6 bases). V was trimmed by 0 bases and J by 2 bases, leaving 10 bases between them. Germline V gene sequence: CDR1 LNHNV, CDR2 YYDKDF (reference sequence). The CDR3 runs 16 residues. The chain's CDR3 is CATSRDTGATNEKLFF. As DNA, the CDR3 is TGTGCCACCAGCAGAGATACGGGGGCTACTAATGAAAAACTGTTTTTT.

This clonotype was counted only a few times. The V gene is TRBV3-1, the J gene TRBJ1-5; a possible D gene is TRBD1 (6 bases). This CDR3 is built from 15 residues. V lost 3 bases, J lost 4 bases, and 13 bases lay in between. From germline, CDR1 is LGHDT and CDR2 YNNKEL (reference sequence). The CDR3 reads CASSHTTGWNQPQHF. Written as DNA, the CDR3 is TGTGCCAGCAGCCATACGACAGGATGGAATCAGCCCCAGCATTTT.

CDR3 nucleotides: TGCAGCGTAAGAACCCCGGCCAGCCATCTAGCCAAAAACATTCAGTACTTC. This encodes CSVRTPASHLAKNIQYF. V gene TRBV29-1 combines with J gene TRBJ2-4; D gene uncertain. Germline assignment: CDR1 SQVTM and CDR2 ANQGSEA. The V end lost 6 bases, the J end lost 0 bases, and 21 bases lay between the germline ends. The CDR3 is 17 residues long.

This clonotype was detected many times. The J gene is TRBJ2-1, the V gene TRBV29-1; 10 nucleotides agree with TRBD2. The CDR3 is 14 residues long. The germline gives CDR1 SQVTM, CDR2 ANQGSEA. V shed 2 bases and J 6 bases; nucleotides not matched to a gene: 4. This chain's CDR3 is CSVEKVAGGNEQFF. The CDR3 nucleotides are TGCAGCGTTGAAAAGGTAGCGGGGGGCAATGAGCAGTTCTTC.

This clonotype was seen many times. V gene TRBV6-2 or TRBV6-3 combines with J gene TRBJ1-2, with D hard to call. Germline V gives CDR1 MNHEY, CDR2 SVGEGT. V lost 0 bases to trimming and J lost 6 bases, with 11 bases between them. The CDR3 contains 14 residues. This CDR3 is CASSYSSEGNGYTF. The CDR3 DNA follows: TGTGCCAGCAGTTACTCCTCGGAAGGGAATGGCTACACCTTC.